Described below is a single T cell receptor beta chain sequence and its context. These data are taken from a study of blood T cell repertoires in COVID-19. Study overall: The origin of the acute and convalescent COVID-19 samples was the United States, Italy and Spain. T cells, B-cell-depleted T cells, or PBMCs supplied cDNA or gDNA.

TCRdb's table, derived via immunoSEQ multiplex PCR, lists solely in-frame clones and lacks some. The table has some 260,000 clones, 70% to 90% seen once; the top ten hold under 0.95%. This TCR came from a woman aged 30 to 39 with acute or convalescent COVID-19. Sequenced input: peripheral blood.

The CDR3 DNA sequence: TGTGCCAGTAGTATAGTCGACAGGGCCCAGCATTTT. Its protein product is CASSIVDRAQHF. The chain combines TRBV19 with TRBJ1-5; 7 positions agree with TRBD1. Germline-derived CDR1 and CDR2 are LNHDA and SQIVND (reference sequence). The J segment lost 11 bases and the V segment lost 1 base, leaving 2 bases of the junction unmatched. CDR3 length: 12 amino acids.